Listed here are 10 T cell receptor beta chains from one sample, sequenced in a study of Tregs in tolerant kidney transplant recipients. This table comes from immunoSEQ multiplex PCR, and its TCRdb copy is limited to in-frame clones, with some not included. The sample has about 64,000 clones; about 89% are singletons. The nonmyeloablative bone marrow transplants came from related graft donors, with transient mixed chimerism. Sequencing used CD4+ T cells from blood (PBMCs), obtained 6 months after the transplant. The receptor set was obtained from a human patient who received a combined kidney and bone marrow transplant. Some T cells may be graft donor cells.

This clone was seen only a few times. The chain is built from TRBV7-8 and TRBJ2-1; 7 nucleotides match TRBD2. Looked up from germline, CDR1 is SGHVS and CDR2 is FQNEAQ. Germline trimming cut 4 bases from V and 7 bases from J; bases unmatched to any gene: 13. This CDR3 has 16 residues. CDR3 DNA: TGTGCCAGCAGCTCGGGAATGTGGGGGGGTCGGAATGAGCAGTTCTTC. Translating it yields CASSSGMWGGRNEQFF.

The CDR3 DNA follows: TGTGCCTGGAGCGGGGAGCCGAACACTGAAGCTTTCTTT. The encoded protein is CAWSGEPNTEAFF. This sequence joins TRBV30 and TRBJ1-1; D uncertain. Germline CDR1 GTSNPN, CDR2 SVGIG (reference sequence). Trimming took off 3 bases at V and 1 base at J, with 9 bases between the two ends. This CDR3 spans 13 amino acids.

The chain joins TRBV7-9 to TRBJ2-1; no firm D call. The CDR3 totals 13 residues. V shed 1 base and J shed 2 bases, with 3 bases lying between them. Germline CDR1 and CDR2: SEHNR and FQNEAQ (reference sequence). The CDR3 region is CASSLDTYNEQFF. DNA for the CDR3: TGTGCCAGCAGCTTAGACACCTACAATGAGCAGTTCTTC.

This chain uses TRBV9 with TRBJ1-2, with 7 bases aligning to TRBD1. Per the germline V gene, CDR1 is SGDLS and CDR2 is YYNGEE. This CDR3 is built from 14 residues. The V gene end was trimmed by 1 base and the J gene end by 3 bases; junction bases not matched to a gene: 3. Here the CDR3 DNA reads TGTGCCAGCAGCGTAACCACAGGGGACTATGGCTACACCTTC. Its protein product is CASSVTTGDYGYTF.

V and J are TRBV7-9 and TRBJ2-2; D unresolved. The CDR3 length is 12 residues. The germline V gene encodes CDR1 SEHNR and CDR2 FQNEAQ (reference sequence). The V and J ends lost 1 base and 7 bases respectively, with 4 bases between them. The CDR3 is CASSLVSGELFF. Written as DNA, the CDR3 is TGTGCCAGCAGCTTAGTGAGCGGGGAGCTGTTTTTT. Full variable domain (rest looked up from reference TRBV7-9 and TRBJ2-2): DTGVSQNPRHKITKRGQNVTFRCDPISEHNRLYWYRQTLGQGPEFLTYFQNEAQLEKSRLLSDRFSAERPKGSFSTLEIQRTEQGDSAMYLCASSLVSGELFFGEGSRLTVL.

The rearrangement joins TRBV12-5 to TRBJ2-3; 14 nucleotides agree with TRBD2. The germline gives CDR1 LGHNT, CDR2 FRNRAP. J gave up 4 bases and V 2 bases, and 5 bases lay outside the gene matches. The CDR3 spans 17 residues. In DNA form, the CDR3 reads TGTGCTAGTGGTTTGTTGACTAGCGGGAGGGGTGCAGATACGCAGTATTTT. Protein: CASGLLTSGRGADTQYF.

The chain joins TRBV14 to TRBJ1-2, with 7 positions matching TRBD1. J gave up 7 bases and V 0 bases, and 8 bases lay outside the gene matches. The CDR3 consists of 15 residues. Germline V gene sequence: CDR1 SGHDN, CDR2 FVKESK. CDR3 nucleotides: TGTGCCAGCAGCCAAGAGGCAGGGGGGACGGGTGGCTACACCTTC. This sequence encodes CASSQEAGGTGGYTF.

The genes are TRBV7-7 and TRBJ2-2; TRBD1 is a possible D gene (6 bases). The V end was cut by 5 bases, the J end by 4 bases, with 8 bases between. CDR3 size: 13 residues. Germline CDR1 SSHAT, CDR2 FNYEAQ (reference sequence). In DNA form, the CDR3 reads TGTGCCAGCAGCCCGGACAGCACCGGGGAGCTGTTTTTT. This encodes CASSPDSTGELFF.

The chain uses TRBV5-1 and TRBJ1-1, with 9 positions matching TRBD1. With V trimmed by 0 bases and J by 0 bases, 6 bases remained unmatched. The germline V gene has CDR1 SGHRS and CDR2 YFSETQ. This CDR3 is built from 17 residues. CDR3: CASSLASRTGVNTEAFF. CDR3 bases: TGCGCCAGCAGCTTGGCCTCCCGGACAGGGGTGAACACTGAAGCTTTCTTT.

This clone was observed a few times. CDR3 DNA sequence: TGTGCCAGCAGTACACGACCGGGTGCCCAGCATTTT. It specifies CASSTRPGAQHF. The rearrangement uses TRBV6-1 and TRBJ1-5; D remains ambiguous. This CDR3 contains 12 residues. Trimming removed 5 bases from V and 11 bases from J, with 13 bases in between. In germline, CDR1 is MNHNS, CDR2 SASEGT.